Presented here are 22 T cell receptor beta chains from one specimen sequenced in a study of beta chain features in type 1 diabetes. Notes on the study in general: TCRB CDR3s were moderately but significantly shorter in Type 1 diabetes patients in all four CD4+ subsets.

Antigens of these TCRs are unknown. The authors reverse transcribed all of the isolated RNA, so sequencing captured expressed TCRB transcripts. The protocol was immunoSEQ multiplex PCR, while the TCRdb copy is restricted to in-frame clones and leaves out a portion. The table includes tens of thousands of clones, about 70% detected once. Sequenced material: stem cell memory CD4+ T cells from blood. These receptors all stem from a middle-aged woman with type 1 diabetes.

This clone was seen a single time. V gene TRBV6-6 combines with J gene TRBJ2-5, with TRBD2 matching over 8 bases. Germline-derived CDR1 and CDR2 are MNHNY and SVGAGI (reference sequence). V trimming: 8 bases; J trimming: 5 bases; junction bases outside the gene matches: 7. The CDR3 contains 13 residues. CDR3 nucleotide sequence: TGTGCCAGCCAGATAGCGGGGTACGAGACCCAGTACTTC. Translated: CASQIAGYETQYF.

This clone came up a few times. The J gene is TRBJ1-1, the V gene TRBV7-2; the D gene is possibly TRBD1 (6 bases). CDR3 length: 14 amino acids. The V gene's germline CDR1 is SGHTA and CDR2 FQGNSA. V was trimmed by 4 bases and J by 4 bases, leaving 13 bases between them. The CDR3 DNA reads TGTGCCAGCAGCTGGGGACATGGTGGCACTGAAGCTTTCTTT. Translating it yields CASSWGHGGTEAFF.

The J gene is TRBJ2-1, the V gene TRBV15; 9 nucleotides match TRBD2. Trimming removed 8 bases from V and 6 bases from J; junction bases left unmatched: 5. The germline gives CDR1 LNHNV, CDR2 YYDKDF (reference sequence). This CDR3 contains 13 residues. The CDR3 DNA sequence: TGTGCCACCTGGGCGGGGGGGGGCAATGAGCAGTTCTTC. The encoded protein is CATWAGGGNEQFF.

Only one count was recorded for this clone. V gene TRBV7-8 combines with J gene TRBJ2-5; TRBD1 aligns across 9 bases. V lost 5 bases and J lost 5; bases outside the gene matches: 9. The CDR3 extends over 15 amino acids. CDR1 and CDR2 (germline): SGHVS, FQNEAQ. The CDR3 sequence: CASSPRRGQGETQYF. In DNA form, the CDR3 reads TGTGCCAGCAGCCCGAGGAGAGGACAGGGGGAGACCCAGTACTTC.

The chain joins TRBV6-5 to TRBJ2-1; possible D gene TRBD2, 5 bases. V lost 1 base, J lost 2 bases, and 6 bases lay in between. Germline loops: CDR1 MNHEY, CDR2 SVGAGI. CDR3 length equals 14 residues. The CDR3: CASSYFGAYNEQFF. CDR3 DNA: TGTGCCAGCAGTTACTTCGGGGCCTACAATGAGCAGTTCTTC.

The chain joins TRBV29-1 to TRBJ1-5, with D perhaps matching TRBD1 (6 bases). The CDR3 is 9 amino acids. V was cut by 8 bases and J by 15 bases, with 14 bases left in between. The V gene's germline CDR1 is SQVTM and CDR2 ANQGSEA. The CDR3 reads CSSRTAPHF. The CDR3, as DNA: TGCAGCTCGAGGACAGCCCCGCATTTT. Together with reference TRBV29-1 and TRBJ1-5, the CDR3 gives the full variable domain: SAVISQKPSRDICQRGTSLTIQCQVDSQVTMMFWYRQQPGQSLTLIATANQGSEATYESGFVIDKFPISRPNLTFSTLTVSNMSPEDSSIYLCSSRTAPHFGDGTRLSIL.

This rearrangement joins TRBV2 to TRBJ2-1, with 8 bases that match TRBD1. This CDR3 is 15 amino acids long. J lost 8 bases, V lost 0 bases, and 6 bases had no gene match. The germline V gene encodes CDR1 SNHLY and CDR2 FYNNEI. The CDR3 here is CASSEAQAGGDEQFF. The CDR3 DNA reads TGTGCCAGCAGTGAAGCGCAGGCAGGGGGCGATGAGCAGTTCTTC.

This sequence joins TRBV11-2 and TRBJ2-7; 9 nucleotides align to TRBD1. V lost 3 bases, J lost 6 bases, and 6 bases stayed unmatched. Germline V gives CDR1 SGHAT, CDR2 FQNNGV. The CDR3 is 14 residues long. The CDR3 coding sequence is TGTGCCAGCAGCTTTTCGGGACAGGGAGGCGAGCAGTACTTC. This codes for CASSFSGQGGEQYF.

The chain couples TRBV2 to TRBJ2-7; a weak D match, TRBD2 (5 bases). This CDR3 comprises 14 residues. CDR1 is SNHLY and CDR2 is FYNNEI in the germline V gene. The V and J ends lost 6 bases and 3 bases respectively, with 15 bases between them. Written as DNA, the CDR3 is TGTGCCAGCAGGGGTGGACTCCAAGGCTACGAGCAGTACTTC. Amino acids: CASRGGLQGYEQYF.

V and J are TRBV4-1 and TRBJ1-4; TRBD1 matches at 10 bases. Germline CDR1 MGHRA, CDR2 YSYEKL. CDR3 size: 15 residues. Unmatched junction bases numbered 13, after V lost 8 bases and J lost 10 bases. CDR3 DNA: TGCGCCAGCTATTCCGCCGGGACAGGGGAAGGAAAACTGTTTTTT. Translation: CASYSAGTGEGKLFF.

The chain uses TRBV9 and TRBJ2-3, with TRBD1 identical over 7 bases. The CDR3 covers 15 residues. Germline V CDR1 and CDR2: SGDLS, YYNGEE. V gave up 0 bases and J gave up 2 bases; unmatched junction bases: 3. CDR3 loop: CASSVVGQDTDTQYF. In DNA, the CDR3 is TGTGCCAGCAGCGTAGTAGGACAGGACACAGATACGCAGTATTTT.

The chain joins TRBV7-3 to TRBJ2-5; D is possibly TRBD1 (5 bases). The germline V and J ends were trimmed by 5 bases and 9 bases, with 16 bases remaining between them. The CDR3 spans 13 residues. Germline V lookup: CDR1 SGHTA, CDR2 FQGTGA. CDR3 loop: CASSQGGPLSQYF. The CDR3 coding sequence is TGTGCCAGCAGCCAGGGCGGCCCGTTGTCCCAGTACTTC.

This clone has a handful of counts. The V call is TRBV7-2, the J call TRBJ2-2, with D possibly being TRBD2 (5 bases). This CDR3 has 13 amino acids. CDR1 is SGHTA, CDR2 FQGNSA, per germline. Trimming left V 5 bases short and J 7 bases short, with 11 bases between. CDR3: CASSTQSGGELFF. The DNA of the CDR3 is TGTGCCAGCAGCACGCAGAGCGGCGGGGAGCTGTTTTTT. The full variable domain, its missing parts supplied by reference TRBV7-2 and TRBJ2-2, is GAGVSQSPSNKVTEKGKDVELRCDPISGHTALYWYRQSLGQGLEFLIYFQGNSAPDKSGLPSDRFSAERTGGSVSTLTIQRTQQEDSAVYLCASSTQSGGELFFGEGSRLTVL.

The chain has TRBV7-2 and TRBJ2-3; D call uncertain. The germline gives CDR1 SGHTA, CDR2 FQGNSA. CDR3 length equals 13 residues. Trimming left V 0 bases short and J 6 bases short, with 7 bases between. CDR3 coding DNA: TGTGCCAGCAGCTTAGCGTCGGAGGATACGCAGTATTTT. Translated, it gives CASSLASEDTQYF.

The V and J genes are TRBV28 and TRBJ2-3; TRBD1 agrees at 7 bases. J lost 3 bases, V lost 7 bases, and 16 bases had no gene match. Per germline, CDR1 MDHEN and CDR2 SYDVKM. The CDR3 has 17 amino acids. The CDR3 coding sequence is TGTGCCAGCACTTCCCAGACAGGGAGTAAAGGGACAGATACGCAGTATTTT. It codes for CASTSQTGSKGTDTQYF.

V and J are TRBV29-1 and TRBJ2-1, with D tentatively TRBD1 (6 bases). Germline lookup yields CDR1 SQVTM and CDR2 ANQGSEA. V was pared by 7 bases and J by 6 bases, with 10 bases between. This CDR3 has 11 amino acids. The CDR3 sequence is CSGGQSNEQFF. The CDR3 nucleotides read TGCAGCGGTGGACAGAGCAATGAGCAGTTCTTC.

This clone was detected only a few times. The chain is built from TRBV29-1 and TRBJ2-2, with D uncertain. V lost 5 bases and J lost 5, with 3 bases in between. Germline V lookup: CDR1 SQVTM, CDR2 ANQGSEA. The CDR3 is made up of 10 amino acids. The CDR3 DNA sequence: TGCAGCGTTTATACCGGGGAGCTGTTTTTT. This sequence encodes CSVYTGELFF.

This chain joins TRBV7-2 and TRBJ1-1; 7 nucleotides line up with TRBD1. Germline CDR1 reads SGHTA; CDR2 reads FQGNSA. CDR3 length: 15 residues. Germline trimming cut 5 bases from V and 4 bases from J; bases unmatched to any gene: 10. The CDR3 loop reads CASSQRQGRFTEAFF. DNA of the CDR3: TGTGCCAGCAGCCAAAGACAGGGAAGGTTCACTGAAGCTTTCTTT.

This clone has just a few counts. V is TRBV7-9 and J is TRBJ2-5, with 9 nucleotides matching TRBD1. This CDR3 comprises 17 residues. Germline loops: CDR1 SEHNR, CDR2 FQNEAQ (reference sequence). The V and J ends lost 7 bases and 5 bases, in that order; junction bases with no gene match: 17. CDR3 loop: CASTPGTGFGIKETQYF. In DNA, the CDR3 is TGTGCCAGCACACCCGGGACAGGGTTCGGGATTAAGGAGACCCAGTACTTC.

The chain is built from TRBV2 and TRBJ1-1; 10 bases agree with TRBD1. Germline V CDR1 and CDR2: SNHLY, FYNNEI. The CDR3 consists of 14 residues. The junction had 6 bases not matched to a gene; V was cut back by 8 bases and J by 3 bases. In DNA, the CDR3 is TGTGCCAGCGCGATGGGACAGGGGTACACTGAAGCTTTCTTT. Its protein product is CASAMGQGYTEAFF.

The table lists this clone with a few counts. The chain combines TRBV28 with TRBJ2-2, with TRBD2 matching 8 bases. V shed 4 bases and J 5 bases; nucleotides not matched to a gene: 12. The CDR3 extends over 17 amino acids. Germline CDR1 MDHEN, CDR2 SYDVKM. The CDR3 nucleotides read TGTGCCAGCAGTTCTGTTCCGGGACTAGGCGAGACCGGGGAGCTGTTTTTT. This codes for CASSSVPGLGETGELFF.

This clone turned up a few times. The chain links TRBV2 to TRBJ1-1; 9 nucleotides match TRBD1. The V segment lost 4 bases and the J segment 5 bases; nucleotides outside the gene matches: 5. CDR3 length: 14 residues. Looked up from germline, CDR1 is SNHLY and CDR2 is FYNNEI. The CDR3 nucleotides are TGTGCCAGCAGTGTTACCGGGACAGGGACTGAAGCTTTCTTT. It yields the protein CASSVTGTGTEAFF. Based on the CDR3 plus reference TRBV2 and TRBJ1-1, the full variable domain is EPEVTQTPSHQVTQMGQEVILRCVPISNHLYFYWYRQILGQKVEFLVSFYNNEISEKSEIFDDQFSVERPDGSNFTLKIRSTKLEDSAMYFCASSVTGTGTEAFFGQGTRLTVV.